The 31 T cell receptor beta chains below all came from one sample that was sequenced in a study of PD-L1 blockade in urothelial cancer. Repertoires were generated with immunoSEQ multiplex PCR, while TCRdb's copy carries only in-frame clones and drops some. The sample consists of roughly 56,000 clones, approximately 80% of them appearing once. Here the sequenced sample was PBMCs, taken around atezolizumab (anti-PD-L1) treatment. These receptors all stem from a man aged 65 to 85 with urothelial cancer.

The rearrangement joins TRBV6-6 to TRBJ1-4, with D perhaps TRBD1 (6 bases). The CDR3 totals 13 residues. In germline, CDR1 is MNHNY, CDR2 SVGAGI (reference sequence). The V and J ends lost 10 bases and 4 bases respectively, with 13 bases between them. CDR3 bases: TGTGCCACCAACGGACAGATTAATGAAAAACTGTTTTTT. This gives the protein CATNGQINEKLFF.

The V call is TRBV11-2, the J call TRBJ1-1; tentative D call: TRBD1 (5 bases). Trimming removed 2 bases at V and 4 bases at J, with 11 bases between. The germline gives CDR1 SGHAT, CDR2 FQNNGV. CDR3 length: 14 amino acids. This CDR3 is CASSLLRTTTEAFF. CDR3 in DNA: TGTGCCAGCAGCTTACTTCGGACAACCACTGAAGCTTTCTTT.

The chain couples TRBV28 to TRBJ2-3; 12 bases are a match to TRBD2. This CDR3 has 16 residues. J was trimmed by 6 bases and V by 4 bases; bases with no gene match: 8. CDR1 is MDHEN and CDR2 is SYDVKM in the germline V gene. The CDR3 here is CASSSNLGLAGDTQYF. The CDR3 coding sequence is TGTGCCAGCAGTTCTAACCTTGGACTAGCGGGGGATACGCAGTATTTT.

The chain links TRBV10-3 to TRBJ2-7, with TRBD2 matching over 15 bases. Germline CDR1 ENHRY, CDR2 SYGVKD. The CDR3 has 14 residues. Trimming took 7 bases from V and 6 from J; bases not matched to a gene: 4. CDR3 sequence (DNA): TGTGCCATCAACCCGGGACTAGCGGGAGGCGAGCAGTACTTC. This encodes CAINPGLAGGEQYF.

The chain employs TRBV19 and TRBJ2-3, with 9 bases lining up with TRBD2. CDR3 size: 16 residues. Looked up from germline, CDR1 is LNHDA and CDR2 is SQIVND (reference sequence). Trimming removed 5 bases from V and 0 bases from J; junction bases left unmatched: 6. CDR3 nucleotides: TGTGCCAGTAGTCCGCTGACTAGCGGAAGCACAGATACGCAGTATTTT. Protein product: CASSPLTSGSTDTQYF.

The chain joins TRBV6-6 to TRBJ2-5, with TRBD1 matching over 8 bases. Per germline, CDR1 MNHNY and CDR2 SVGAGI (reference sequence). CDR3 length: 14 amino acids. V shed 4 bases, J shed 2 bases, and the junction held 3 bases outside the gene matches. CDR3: CASSWTGRQETQYF. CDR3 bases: TGTGCCAGCAGTTGGACAGGGAGGCAAGAGACCCAGTACTTC.

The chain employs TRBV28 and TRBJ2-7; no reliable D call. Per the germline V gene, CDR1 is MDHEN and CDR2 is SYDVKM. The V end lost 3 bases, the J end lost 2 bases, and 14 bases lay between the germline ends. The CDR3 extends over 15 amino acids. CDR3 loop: CASSLAAASPYEQYF. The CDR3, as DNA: TGTGCCAGCAGTTTGGCGGCGGCAAGTCCCTACGAGCAGTACTTC.

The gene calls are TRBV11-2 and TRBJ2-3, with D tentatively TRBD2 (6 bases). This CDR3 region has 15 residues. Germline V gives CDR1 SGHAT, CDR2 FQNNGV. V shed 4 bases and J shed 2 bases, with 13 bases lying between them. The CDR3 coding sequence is TGTGCCAGCAGCTATACGGGACTTAACACAGATACGCAGTATTTT. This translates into CASSYTGLNTDTQYF.

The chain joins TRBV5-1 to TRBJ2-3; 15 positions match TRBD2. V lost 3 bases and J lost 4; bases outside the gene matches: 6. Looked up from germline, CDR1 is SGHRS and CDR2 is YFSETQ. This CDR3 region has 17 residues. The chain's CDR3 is CASSSGLAGGGADTQYF. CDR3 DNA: TGCGCCAGCAGCTCGGGACTAGCGGGAGGAGGGGCAGATACGCAGTATTTT.

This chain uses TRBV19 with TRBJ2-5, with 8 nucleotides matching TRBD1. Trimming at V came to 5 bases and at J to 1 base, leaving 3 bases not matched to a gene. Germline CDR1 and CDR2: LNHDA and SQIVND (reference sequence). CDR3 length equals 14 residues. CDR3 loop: CASSVTGVQETQYF. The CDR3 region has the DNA TGTGCCAGTAGTGTGACAGGGGTCCAAGAGACCCAGTACTTC.

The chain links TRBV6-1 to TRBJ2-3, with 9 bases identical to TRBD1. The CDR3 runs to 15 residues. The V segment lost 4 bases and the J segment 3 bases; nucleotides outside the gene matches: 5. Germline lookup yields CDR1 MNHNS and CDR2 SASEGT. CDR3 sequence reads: CASSVEGQGTDTQYF. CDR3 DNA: TGTGCCAGCAGTGTGGAAGGACAGGGGACAGATACGCAGTATTTT.

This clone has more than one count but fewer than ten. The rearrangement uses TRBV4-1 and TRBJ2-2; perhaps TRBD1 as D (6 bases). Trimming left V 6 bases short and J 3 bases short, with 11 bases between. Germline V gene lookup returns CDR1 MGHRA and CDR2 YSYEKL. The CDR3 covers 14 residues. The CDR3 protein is CASRYDRYTGELFF. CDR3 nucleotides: TGCGCCAGCAGGTACGACAGGTACACCGGGGAGCTGTTTTTT.

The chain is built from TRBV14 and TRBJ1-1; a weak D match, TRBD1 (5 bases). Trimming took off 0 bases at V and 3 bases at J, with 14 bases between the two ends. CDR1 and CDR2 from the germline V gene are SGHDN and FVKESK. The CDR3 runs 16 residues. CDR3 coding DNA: TGTGCCAGCAGCCAAGAGCTTATGGGGGGAGACACTGAAGCTTTCTTT. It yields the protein CASSQELMGGDTEAFF.

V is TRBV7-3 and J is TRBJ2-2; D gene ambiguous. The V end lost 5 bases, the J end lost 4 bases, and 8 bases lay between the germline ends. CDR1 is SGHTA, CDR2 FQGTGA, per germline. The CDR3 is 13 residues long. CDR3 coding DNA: TGTGCCAGCAGCCAACAAAGCACCGGGGAGCTGTTTTTT. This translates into CASSQQSTGELFF. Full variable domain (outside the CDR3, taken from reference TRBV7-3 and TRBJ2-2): GAGVSQTPSNKVTEKGKYVELRCDPISGHTALYWYRQSLGQGPEFLIYFQGTGAADDSGLPNDRFFAVRPEGSVSTLKIQRTERGDSAVYLCASSQQSTGELFFGEGSRLTVL.

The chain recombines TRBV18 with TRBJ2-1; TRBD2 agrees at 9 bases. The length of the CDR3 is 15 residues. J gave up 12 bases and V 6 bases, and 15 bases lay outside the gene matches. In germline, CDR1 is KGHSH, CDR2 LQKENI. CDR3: CASSLDRQRGVGQFF. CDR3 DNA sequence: TGTGCCAGCTCCCTCGACCGTCAGCGGGGGGTGGGGCAGTTCTTC.

The CDR3 loop is CASSRYATNEKLFF. The CDR3 region has the DNA TGTGCCAGCAGCCGTTATGCAACTAATGAAAAACTGTTTTTT. This chain joins TRBV11-2 and TRBJ1-4; no clear D gene. The CDR3 covers 14 residues. Trimming left V 5 bases short and J 0 bases short, with 7 bases between. The germline V gene encodes CDR1 SGHAT and CDR2 FQNNGV.

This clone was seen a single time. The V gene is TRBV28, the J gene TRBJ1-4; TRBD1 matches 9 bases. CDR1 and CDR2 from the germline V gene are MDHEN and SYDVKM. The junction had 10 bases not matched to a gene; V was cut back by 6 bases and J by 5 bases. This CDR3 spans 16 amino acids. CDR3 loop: CASSHGVTGGNEKLFF. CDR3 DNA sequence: TGTGCCAGCAGCCATGGGGTGACAGGGGGAAATGAAAAACTGTTTTTT.

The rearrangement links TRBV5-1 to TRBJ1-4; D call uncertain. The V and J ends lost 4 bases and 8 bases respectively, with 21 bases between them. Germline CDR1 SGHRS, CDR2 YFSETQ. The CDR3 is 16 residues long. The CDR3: CASSVGGGVVAEKLFF. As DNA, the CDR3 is TGCGCCAGCAGCGTAGGCGGCGGAGTAGTGGCGGAAAAACTGTTTTTT.

The chain's CDR3 is CASSFGLAQETQYF. The CDR3 DNA reads as TGCGCCAGCAGTTTTGGACTAGCGCAAGAGACCCAGTACTTC. The chain employs TRBV5-1 and TRBJ2-5; 9 bases agree with TRBD2. The length of the CDR3 is 14 residues. Losses at the gene ends were 5 bases for V and 2 bases for J; bases not matched to a gene: 4. Germline lookup yields CDR1 SGHRS and CDR2 YFSETQ.

The CDR3 region has the DNA TGTGCCAGCAGCCCTAGCGGAAGGAGGCAGTACTTC. This sequence encodes CASSPSGRRQYF. The chain combines TRBV7-9 with TRBJ2-7; 7 nucleotides agree with TRBD2. Per germline, CDR1 SEHNR and CDR2 FQNEAQ (reference sequence). This CDR3 contains 12 residues. Losses at the gene ends were 5 bases for V and 9 bases for J; bases not matched to a gene: 7.

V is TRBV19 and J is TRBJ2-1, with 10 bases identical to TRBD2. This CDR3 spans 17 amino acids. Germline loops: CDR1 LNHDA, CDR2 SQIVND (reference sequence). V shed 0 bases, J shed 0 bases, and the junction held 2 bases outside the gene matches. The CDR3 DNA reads TGTGCCAGTAGTATAGATCGGACTAGCGGCTCCTACAATGAGCAGTTCTTC. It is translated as CASSIDRTSGSYNEQFF.

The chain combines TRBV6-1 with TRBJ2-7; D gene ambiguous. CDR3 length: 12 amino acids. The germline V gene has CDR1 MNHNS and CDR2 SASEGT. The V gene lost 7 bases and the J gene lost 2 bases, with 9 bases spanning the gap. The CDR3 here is CASTKETYEQYF. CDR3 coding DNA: TGTGCCAGCACTAAGGAGACCTACGAGCAGTACTTC.

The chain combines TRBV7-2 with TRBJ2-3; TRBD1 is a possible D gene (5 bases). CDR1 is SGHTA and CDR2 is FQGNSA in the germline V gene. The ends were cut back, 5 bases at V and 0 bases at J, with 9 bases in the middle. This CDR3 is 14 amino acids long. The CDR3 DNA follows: TGTGCCAGCAGCCCCGGACAAAGCACAGATACGCAGTATTTT. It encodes CASSPGQSTDTQYF.

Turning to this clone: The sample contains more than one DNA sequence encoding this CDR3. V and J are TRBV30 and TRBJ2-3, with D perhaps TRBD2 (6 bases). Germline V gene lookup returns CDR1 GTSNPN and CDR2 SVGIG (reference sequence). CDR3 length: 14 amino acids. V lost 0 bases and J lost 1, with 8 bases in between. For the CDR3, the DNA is TGTGCCTGGAGTGTGGGCGGGGGCACAGATACGCAGTATTTT. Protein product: CAWSVGGGTDTQYF.

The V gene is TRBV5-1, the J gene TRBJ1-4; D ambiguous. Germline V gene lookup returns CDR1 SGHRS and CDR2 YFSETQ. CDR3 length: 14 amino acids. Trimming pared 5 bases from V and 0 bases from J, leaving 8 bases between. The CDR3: CASRPQTTNEKLFF. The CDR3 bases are TGCGCCAGCAGGCCACAGACAACTAATGAAAAACTGTTTTTT.

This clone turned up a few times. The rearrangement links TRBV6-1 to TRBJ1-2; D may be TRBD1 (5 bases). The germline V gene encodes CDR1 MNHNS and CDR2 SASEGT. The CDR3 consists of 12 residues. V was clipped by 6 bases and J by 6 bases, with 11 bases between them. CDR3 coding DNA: TGTGCCAGCAGATACAGGACCCATGGCTACACCTTC. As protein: CASRYRTHGYTF.

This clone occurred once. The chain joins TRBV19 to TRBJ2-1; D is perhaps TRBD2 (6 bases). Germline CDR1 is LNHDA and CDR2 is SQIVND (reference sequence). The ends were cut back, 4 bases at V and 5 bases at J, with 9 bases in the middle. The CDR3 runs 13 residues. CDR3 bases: TGTGCCAGTAGTACCGGGAGCAACAATGAGCAGTTCTTC. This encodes CASSTGSNNEQFF.

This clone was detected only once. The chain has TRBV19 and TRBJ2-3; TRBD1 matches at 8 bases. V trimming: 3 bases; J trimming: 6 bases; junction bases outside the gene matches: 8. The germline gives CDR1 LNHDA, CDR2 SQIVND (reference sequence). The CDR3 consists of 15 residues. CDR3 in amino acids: CASSMDRVRSDTQYF. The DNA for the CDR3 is TGTGCCAGTAGTATGGACAGGGTTCGCTCGGATACGCAGTATTTT.

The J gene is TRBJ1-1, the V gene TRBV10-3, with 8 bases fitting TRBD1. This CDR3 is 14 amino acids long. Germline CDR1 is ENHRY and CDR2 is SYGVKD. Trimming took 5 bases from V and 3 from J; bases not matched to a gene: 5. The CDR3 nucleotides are TGTGCCATCAGTCGCGCAGGGGGCGACACTGAAGCTTTCTTT. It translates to CAISRAGGDTEAFF.

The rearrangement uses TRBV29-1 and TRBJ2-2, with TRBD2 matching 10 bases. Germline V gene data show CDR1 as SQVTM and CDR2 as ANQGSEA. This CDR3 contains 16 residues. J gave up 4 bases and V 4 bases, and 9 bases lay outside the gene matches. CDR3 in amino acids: CSVGRGASGSTGELFF. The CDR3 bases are TGCAGCGTTGGGCGGGGGGCTAGCGGGAGCACCGGGGAGCTGTTTTTT.

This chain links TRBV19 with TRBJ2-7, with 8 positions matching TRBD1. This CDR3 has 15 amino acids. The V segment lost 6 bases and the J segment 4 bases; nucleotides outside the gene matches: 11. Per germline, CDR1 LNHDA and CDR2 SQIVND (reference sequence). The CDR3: CASRGLGTGRYEQYF. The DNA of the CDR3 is TGTGCCAGTAGAGGGCTCGGGACAGGCAGGTACGAGCAGTACTTC.